Shown below are 17 T cell receptor beta chains from a single sample sequenced in a study of beta chain features in type 1 diabetes. Isolated RNA was reverse transcribed in full, so expressed TCRB transcripts were sequenced. TCRdb's table, derived via immunoSEQ multiplex PCR, lists solely in-frame clones and lacks some. The data contain roughly 150,000 clones, roughly 9% of them singletons. Source material: central memory CD4+ T cells from blood. The receptors here all came from a woman between 18 and 29 years old in good health.

This clone has only a few counts. V usage is TRBV4-1 and J usage is TRBJ2-2, with D possibly being TRBD1 (7 bases). Trimming removed 0 bases from V and 4 bases from J, with 12 bases in between. The CDR3 runs to 16 residues. In germline, CDR1 is MGHRA, CDR2 YSYEKL. CDR3 in amino acids: CASSQEPGGRTGELFF. DNA for the CDR3: TGCGCCAGCAGCCAAGAACCAGGGGGGCGCACCGGGGAGCTGTTTTTT.

The J gene is TRBJ2-1, the V gene TRBV5-1; a possible D gene is TRBD1 (6 bases). Germline V CDR1 and CDR2: SGHRS, YFSETQ. V lost 2 bases and J 8 bases, leaving 17 bases between the germline ends. CDR3 size: 15 residues. CDR3 sequence: CASSFGQPGWDEQFF. The CDR3 DNA reads TGCGCCAGCAGCTTTGGACAGCCGGGCTGGGATGAGCAGTTCTTC.

The J gene is TRBJ1-2, the V gene TRBV19, with 8 bases matching TRBD1. CDR3 length: 15 amino acids. Germline CDR1 LNHDA, CDR2 SQIVND (reference sequence). V was clipped by 6 bases and J by 3 bases; unmatched bases: 9. Here the CDR3 DNA reads TGTGCCAGTAGGTCTAGGGAGACAGGGGACTATGGCTACACCTTC. Amino acid sequence: CASRSRETGDYGYTF.

The CDR3 region is CASRGEANTGELFF. Here the CDR3 DNA reads TGTGCCAGCAGAGGGGAGGCGAACACCGGGGAGCTGTTTTTT. The V gene is TRBV9, the J gene TRBJ2-2; a weak D match, TRBD2 (6 bases). Germline V lookup: CDR1 SGDLS, CDR2 YYNGEE. V was clipped by 5 bases and J by 0 bases, with 8 bases between them. The CDR3 extends over 14 amino acids. The whole variable domain, remainder taken from reference TRBV9 and TRBJ2-2, is DSGVTQTPKHLITATGQRVTLRCSPRSGDLSVYWYQQSLDQGLQFLIQYYNGEERAKGNILERFSAQQFPDLHSELNLSSLELGDSALYFCASRGEANTGELFFGEGSRLTVL.

The gene calls are TRBV18 and TRBJ2-3, with a weak D call TRBD2 (6 bases). Per the germline V gene, CDR1 is KGHSH and CDR2 is LQKENI. The CDR3 contains 15 residues. The V end was cut by 2 bases, the J end by 1 base, with 10 bases between. The CDR3 reads CASSPGAGRTDTQYF. The CDR3 nucleotides read TGTGCCAGCTCACCAGGGGCGGGGCGCACAGATACGCAGTATTTT.

This clone showed up just a few times. The same CDR3 can be traced to other DNA sequences in this sample. This chain connects TRBV18 to TRBJ2-7, with D maybe TRBD2 (5 bases). The CDR3 totals 14 residues. Trimming took 0 bases from V and 6 from J, leaving 12 bases between them. The V gene's germline CDR1 is KGHSH and CDR2 LQKENI. The CDR3 loop is CASSPPGVGREQYF. In DNA form, the CDR3 reads TGTGCCAGCTCACCACCGGGAGTGGGCCGCGAGCAGTACTTC. The whole variable domain, filled in from reference TRBV18 and TRBJ2-7, reads NAGVMQNPRHLVRRRGQEARLRCSPMKGHSHVYWYRQLPEEGLKFMVYLQKENIIDESGMPKERFSAEFPKEGPSILRIQQVVRGDSAAYFCASSPPGVGREQYFGPGTRLTVT.

This clone turned up a few times. This sequence joins TRBV21-1 and TRBJ2-5; TRBD2, as called in the table, went unchecked against the DNA. TRBV21-1 is assigned pseudogene status. The CDR3 totals 9 residues. As DNA, the CDR3 is TGTGCCATAGTGGAGACCCAGTACTTC. Protein product: CAIVETQYF.

J is TRBJ2-3 and V is TRBV28; TRBD2 aligns across 12 bases. The CDR3 contains 15 residues. V was clipped by 2 bases and J by 8 bases; unmatched bases: 5. Germline V gene data show CDR1 as MDHEN and CDR2 as SYDVKM. CDR3: CASSLLAGGPVTQYF. CDR3 sequence (DNA): TGTGCCAGCAGTTTACTAGCGGGGGGGCCTGTTACGCAGTATTTT.

This clone was seen more than once but under ten times. The V call is TRBV19, the J call TRBJ2-4; tentative D call: TRBD2 (5 bases). The ends were cut back, 6 bases at V and 0 bases at J, with 15 bases in the middle. Looked up from germline, CDR1 is LNHDA and CDR2 is SQIVND (reference sequence). This CDR3 is built from 16 residues. DNA for the CDR3: TGTGCCAGTAGGGATGAAGGCGGACTAGCCAAAAACATTCAGTACTTC. This gives the protein CASRDEGGLAKNIQYF.

This clone was found a few times. The chain is built from TRBV29-1 and TRBJ2-7; 11 nucleotides agree with TRBD1. The CDR3 covers 13 residues. Germline lookup yields CDR1 SQVTM and CDR2 ANQGSEA. V was clipped by 4 bases and J by 4 bases; unmatched bases: 3. The CDR3 reads CSVAGTGGYEQYF. In DNA, the CDR3 is TGCAGCGTTGCCGGGACAGGGGGTTACGAGCAGTACTTC.

J is TRBJ2-5 and V is TRBV5-8; 8 bases are a match to TRBD2. With 5 bases clipped from V and 4 bases from J, the junction kept 10 bases outside the gene matches. This CDR3 has 15 residues. Germline-derived CDR1 and CDR2 are SGHTS and YDEGEE. This CDR3 reads CASSPSGSLGETQYF. The CDR3 region has the DNA TGTGCCAGCAGTCCCAGCGGGAGCTTGGGAGAGACCCAGTACTTC.

In its sample, this clone was seen many times. The rearrangement joins TRBV7-9 to TRBJ2-1, with 8 bases that match TRBD2. V was clipped by 0 bases and J by 9 bases; unmatched bases: 7. Germline assignment: CDR1 SEHNR and CDR2 FQNEAQ (reference sequence). The CDR3 is made up of 15 amino acids. The CDR3, as DNA: TGTGCCAGCAGCTTAGCATCGGGAGGGCGCGCTGAGCAGTTCTTC. As protein: CASSLASGGRAEQFF.

This clone was detected only a few times. The same CDR3 is also encoded by other DNA sequences in this sample. V gene TRBV7-2 combines with J gene TRBJ1-5, with D maybe TRBD1 (5 bases). This CDR3 has 13 residues. Germline V gene sequence: CDR1 SGHTA, CDR2 FQGNSA. V was shortened by 5 bases and J by 4 bases, with 9 bases between the two germline ends. This CDR3 reads CASSPQANQPQHF. The DNA for the CDR3 is TGTGCCAGCAGCCCACAGGCAAATCAGCCCCAGCATTTT.

This clone was counted between two and nine times. This chain links TRBV6-1 with TRBJ2-7, with a tentative D call TRBD1 (6 bases). V lost 5 bases and J 0 bases, leaving 14 bases between the germline ends. Looked up from germline, CDR1 is MNHNS and CDR2 is SASEGT. The CDR3 sequence is 15 residues long. The CDR3 loop reads CASSSTQGYSYEQYF. The CDR3 region has the DNA TGTGCCAGCAGTTCGACACAGGGATACTCCTACGAGCAGTACTTC.

This clone was counted a few times. The V and J genes are TRBV29-1 and TRBJ1-2; TRBD1 agrees at 9 bases. This CDR3 is built from 14 residues. Looked up from germline, CDR1 is SQVTM and CDR2 is ANQGSEA. With 3 bases clipped from V and 2 bases from J, the junction kept 4 bases outside the gene matches. The CDR3 is CSVDKGQGNYGYTF. The DNA of the CDR3 is TGCAGCGTTGATAAGGGACAGGGAAACTATGGCTACACCTTC.

This clone was counted only a few times. The chain links TRBV7-2 to TRBJ2-1, with 12 bases lining up with TRBD2. CDR1 and CDR2 from the germline V gene are SGHTA and FQGNSA. The junction had 9 bases not matched to a gene; V was cut back by 5 bases and J by 10 bases. There are 15 residues in the CDR3. CDR3 in amino acids: CASSPPSGGAGEQFF. The DNA of the CDR3 is TGTGCCAGCAGCCCGCCTAGCGGGGGGGCCGGGGAGCAGTTCTTC.

This clone was counted a few times. The chain uses TRBV5-1 and TRBJ1-2; no firm D call. From germline, CDR1 is SGHRS and CDR2 YFSETQ. V was clipped by 7 bases and J by 4 bases, with 14 bases between them. The CDR3 is made up of 13 amino acids. For the CDR3, the DNA is TGCGCCAGCGCTGTAGAGGTCGGCTATGGCTACACCTTC. Encoded protein: CASAVEVGYGYTF.